Listed below are T cell receptor beta chains from one sample, sequenced in a study of T-cell memory formation after mild COVID-19. TCRdb independently ran MiXCR on the 5' RACE reads; one entry per CDR3 protein. The data show some 150,000 distinct CDR3 sequences, around 5.8% seen once. Sequencing input: PBMCs or a T cell subset sorted from them (not recorded which). The source of these receptors is an adult woman who had mild COVID-19 (a few samples of this study predate the infection). Cell type and time point are not known. The CDR3 runs from the conserved cysteine through the conserved F or W. Each record gives: clone size, J gene, D gene, V gene, CDR3 DNA, CDR3 protein. The D gene is left open where the match is weak. Some rows have no size entry. The others give once, few or many, or a class for an expanded clone.

size: many
J: TRBJ2-5
D: -
V: TRBV7-9
DNA: TGTGCCAGCAGCTTAGGCCGCGGGGCAGGGAAGTCGGAGACCCAGTACTTC
CDR3: CASSLGRGAGKSETQYF

size: many
J: TRBJ2-5
D: -
V: TRBV21-1
DNA: TGTGCCAGGGGGACAGGGGGCGACCGACAAGAGACCCAGTACTTC
CDR3: CARGTGGDRQETQYF

size: few
J: TRBJ1-1
D: -
V: TRBV7-9
DNA: TGTGCCAGCAGCCGAAGCGGGCCGAGTGAAGCTTTCTTT
CDR3: CASSRSGPSEAFF

size: few
J: TRBJ2-1
D: -
V: TRBV30
DNA: TGTGCCTGGAGGGGGGGCTTCTACAATGAGCAGTTCTTC
CDR3: CAWRGGFYNEQFF

size: many
J: TRBJ2-1
D: TRBD1
V: TRBV5-1
DNA: TGCGCCAGCAGCACAGGACAGGGCCATGAGCAGTTCTTC
CDR3: CASSTGQGHEQFF

size: many
J: TRBJ1-1
D: TRBD1
V: TRBV5-1
DNA: TGCGCCAGCCGACCACAGGACAGGACTGAAGCTTTCTTT
CDR3: CASRPQDRTEAFF

size: few
J: TRBJ1-6
D: -
V: TRBV6-5
DNA: TGTGCCAGCAGTTATACCGGACAGCCGGATTCACCCCTCCACTTT
CDR3: CASSYTGQPDSPLHF

size: few
J: TRBJ1-1
D: TRBD1
V: TRBV5-1
DNA: TGCGCCAGCAGCTTGGGATACGTATTAAGGGACAGTAACACTGAAGCTTTCTTT
CDR3: CASSLGYVLRDSNTEAFF

size: -
J: TRBJ2-2
D: -
V: TRBV6-1
DNA: TGTGCCAGCATGGTGGGGGGGCGTTTCACCGGGGAGCTGTTTTTT
CDR3: CASMVGGRFTGELFF

size: -
J: TRBJ1-2
D: -
V: TRBV6-5
DNA: TGTGCCAGCAGCTTTACGGGGGTCGGGTTTAACTATGGCTACACCTTC
CDR3: CASSFTGVGFNYGYTF

size: many
J: TRBJ1-6
D: TRBD1
V: TRBV5-1
DNA: TGCGCCAGCAGCTTGGAGGGGACAGGTCTCCTCCACTTT
CDR3: CASSLEGTGLLHF

size: -
J: TRBJ2-1
D: TRBD2
V: TRBV9
DNA: TGTGCCAGCAGCGTAGACCCTAGCGGGGGGGCTGGTATTGAGCAGTTCTTC
CDR3: CASSVDPSGGAGIEQFF

size: -
J: TRBJ2-2
D: -
V: TRBV3-1
DNA: TGTGCCAGCAGCCGCCGAGGGGCAAACACCGGGGAGCTGTTTTTT
CDR3: CASSRRGANTGELFF

size: few
J: TRBJ1-5
D: -
V: TRBV7-8
DNA: TGTGCCAGCAGCTCGAGGGGAGGGGTTGGCAATCAGCCCCAGCATTTT
CDR3: CASSSRGGVGNQPQHF

size: few
J: TRBJ2-3
D: -
V: TRBV5-1
DNA: TGCGCCAGCAGCTTGTTGGGGGGCCGGGGAGATACGCAGTATTTT
CDR3: CASSLLGGRGDTQYF

size: -
J: TRBJ2-1
D: TRBD2
V: TRBV7-8
DNA: TGTGCCAGCAGCTTTCCTTCACTAGCGCTCCGGTATAATGAGCAGTTCTTC
CDR3: CASSFPSLALRYNEQFF

size: few
J: TRBJ1-1
D: TRBD1
V: TRBV7-3
DNA: TGTGCCAGCAGCTTGGGGGGACAGGGGGCGGCTGAAGCTTTCTTT
CDR3: CASSLGGQGAAEAFF

size: many
J: TRBJ2-3
D: TRBD1
V: TRBV20-1
DNA: TGCAGTGCTTCCGGGACAGGAAGCACAGATACGCAGTATTTT
CDR3: CSASGTGSTDTQYF

size: -
J: TRBJ1-2
D: TRBD1
V: TRBV7-9
DNA: TGTGCCAGCAAAAAACAGGGGACTGGCTACACCTTC
CDR3: CASKKQGTGYTF

size: many
J: TRBJ1-1
D: -
V: TRBV18
DNA: TGTGCCAGCTCACCGGGGGAATTGAGTGAAGCTTTCTTT
CDR3: CASSPGELSEAFF

size: many
J: TRBJ2-5
D: TRBD1
V: TRBV11-2
DNA: TGTGCCAGCAGCTTATACAGGGGGTACCAAGAGACCCAGTACTTC
CDR3: CASSLYRGYQETQYF

size: many
J: TRBJ2-7
D: TRBD2
V: TRBV9
DNA: TGTGCCAGCAGTCCTACTAGCGGGAGTTTCCACGAGCAGTACTTC
CDR3: CASSPTSGSFHEQYF

size: many
J: TRBJ2-3
D: TRBD2
V: TRBV20-1
DNA: TGCAGTGCTAGACCCACTAGCGGGAGAACAGATACGCAGTATTTT
CDR3: CSARPTSGRTDTQYF

size: -
J: TRBJ2-1
D: TRBD2
V: TRBV11-2
DNA: TGTGCCAGCAGCTTAGAGATAGCGGGGGGTATCAATGAGCAGTTCTTC
CDR3: CASSLEIAGGINEQFF

size: many
J: TRBJ1-5
D: -
V: TRBV20-1
DNA: TGCAGTGCCTCAAGGCGGAATCAGCCCCAGCATTTT
CDR3: CSASRRNQPQHF

size: many
J: TRBJ2-1
D: -
V: TRBV5-1
DNA: TGCGCCAGCAGCTCAGGGGCAGGGGCTCCTAATGAGCAGTTCTTC
CDR3: CASSSGAGAPNEQFF

size: few
J: TRBJ1-1
D: -
V: TRBV25-1
DNA: TGTGCCAGCAGTGAAGCCGGACTGAGGAACACTGAAGCTTTCTTT
CDR3: CASSEAGLRNTEAFF

size: many
J: TRBJ2-6
D: -
V: TRBV10-3
DNA: TGTGCCATCAGGGGTGACCTCTCTGGGGCCAACGTCCTGACTTTC
CDR3: CAIRGDLSGANVLTF

size: -
J: TRBJ2-3
D: -
V: TRBV5-6
DNA: TGTGCCAGCAGCCGTCCAGCGAGTGGGGTGGAAGGGAACACAGATACGCAGTATTTT
CDR3: CASSRPASGVEGNTDTQYF

size: many
J: TRBJ1-1
D: -
V: TRBV5-1
DNA: TGCGCCAGCAGCACTACAGGGTTTACGGGCCTGAGAGCTTTCTTT
CDR3: CASSTTGFTGLRAFF

size: many
J: TRBJ2-3
D: -
V: TRBV7-2
DNA: TGTGCCAGCAGCTTAGCATCCGGGACACCTAGCACAGATACGCAGTATTTT
CDR3: CASSLASGTPSTDTQYF

size: -
J: TRBJ2-1
D: TRBD1
V: TRBV7-3
DNA: TGTGCCAGCAGCTTGGGACAGGGGGACCACAATGAGCAGTTCTTC
CDR3: CASSLGQGDHNEQFF

size: many
J: TRBJ2-7
D: TRBD1
V: TRBV7-2
DNA: TGTGCCAGCAGAACCGGGACAGGGCCCTACGAGCAGTACTTC
CDR3: CASRTGTGPYEQYF

size: few
J: TRBJ2-3
D: -
V: TRBV18
DNA: TGTGCCAGCTCACCACCCGGTATGACGGGGCGCGCGGATACGCAGTATTTT
CDR3: CASSPPGMTGRADTQYF

size: few
J: TRBJ2-5
D: TRBD1
V: TRBV18
DNA: TGTGCCAGCTCGATGGGACAGCAAGAGACCCAGTACTTC
CDR3: CASSMGQQETQYF

size: few
J: TRBJ2-7
D: TRBD1
V: TRBV18
DNA: TGTGCCAGCTCCGGACAGGGAGGAGACGAGCAGTACTTC
CDR3: CASSGQGGDEQYF

size: -
J: TRBJ1-2
D: -
V: TRBV25-1
DNA: TGTGCCAGCAGTACCCAACTTGCCGGAGGGAACTATGGCTACACCTTC
CDR3: CASSTQLAGGNYGYTF

size: few
J: TRBJ2-2
D: -
V: TRBV12-3/TRBV12-4
DNA: TGTGCCAGCAGTTCCCAGTCCCCCGGGGAGCTGTTTTTT
CDR3: CASSSQSPGELFF

size: few
J: TRBJ2-7
D: -
V: TRBV12-3/TRBV12-4
DNA: TGTGCCAGCAGGCTAGCGAGAGCCTACGAGCAGTACTTC
CDR3: CASRLARAYEQYF

size: few
J: TRBJ1-1
D: TRBD1
V: TRBV24-1
DNA: TGTGCCACCAGTGGGACAGGGGCTCCCACTGAAGCTTTCTTT
CDR3: CATSGTGAPTEAFF

size: many
J: TRBJ2-1
D: -
V: TRBV12-5
DNA: TGTGCTAGTGGTCACAGTCACACTCAGTTCTTC
CDR3: CASGHSHTQFF

size: many
J: TRBJ2-7
D: -
V: TRBV18
DNA: TGTGCCAGCTCACTCGGGGTCCCCGGCAGGGGTGACGAGCAGTACTTC
CDR3: CASSLGVPGRGDEQYF

size: many
J: TRBJ1-5
D: TRBD1
V: TRBV20-1
DNA: TGCAGTGCTAGATGGGGACAGAGCAATCAGCCCCAGCATTTT
CDR3: CSARWGQSNQPQHF

size: -
J: TRBJ2-3
D: -
V: TRBV5-1
DNA: TGCGCCAGCAGCTCCGTTGGGGAGAGCACAGATACGCAGTATTTT
CDR3: CASSSVGESTDTQYF

size: few
J: TRBJ1-5
D: -
V: TRBV18
DNA: TGTGCCAGCTCACCGGGGGGAGGAGCGCCCCAGCATTTT
CDR3: CASSPGGGAPQHF

size: many
J: TRBJ2-3
D: TRBD1
V: TRBV12-3/TRBV12-4
DNA: TGTGCCAGCAGTTTACCACAGGGGATGAATACGCAGTATTTT
CDR3: CASSLPQGMNTQYF

size: many
J: TRBJ2-2
D: TRBD1
V: TRBV7-8
DNA: TGTGCCAGCAGCTTAGGGACAGGGGACGGGGAGCTGTTTTTT
CDR3: CASSLGTGDGELFF

size: -
J: TRBJ2-1
D: -
V: TRBV30
DNA: TGTGCCTGGAGTTCCATACCGGGACCGGAGCAGTTCTTC
CDR3: CAWSSIPGPEQFF

size: -
J: TRBJ2-1
D: -
V: TRBV7-2
DNA: TGTGCCAGCAGCTTTTCGGGACAGCCAGGGGGGAAGTTCTTC
CDR3: CASSFSGQPGGKFF

size: -
J: TRBJ1-1
D: TRBD1
V: TRBV5-1
DNA: TGCGCCAGCAGCTTGGATAATGGACAGGGCTTCGCTTTCTTT
CDR3: CASSLDNGQGFAFF

size: few
J: TRBJ1-1
D: TRBD1
V: TRBV27
DNA: TGTGCCAGCAGTTTCCGGACAGGCGGGACTGAAGCTTTCTTT
CDR3: CASSFRTGGTEAFF

size: few
J: TRBJ2-1
D: -
V: TRBV5-4
DNA: TGTGCCAGCAGCTGGGGTGTTGTCCCGTCGAATGAGCAGTTCTTC
CDR3: CASSWGVVPSNEQFF

size: -
J: TRBJ1-3
D: TRBD1
V: TRBV11-2
DNA: TGTGCCAGCACCGGGAGGGACAGGGTCTCCTCTGGAAACACCATATATTTT
CDR3: CASTGRDRVSSGNTIYF

size: few
J: TRBJ2-3
D: -
V: TRBV7-8
DNA: TGTGCCAGCATGGCTGGGGGAACTGGTACGCAGTATTTT
CDR3: CASMAGGTGTQYF

size: many
J: TRBJ2-7
D: -
V: TRBV5-1
DNA: TGCGCCAGCAGCGCCGGACAGTACGAGCAGTACTTC
CDR3: CASSAGQYEQYF